Following are 3 T cell receptor beta chains from one sample sequenced in a study of cytomegalovirus exposure and HLA in healthy donors. The study ran its PCR with 60 Vbeta and 13 Jbeta primers. Data came from immunoSEQ multiplex PCR; TCRdb stores just in-frame clones and leaves some out. The sample holds roughly 110,000 clones; about 78% are singletons and the top ten take 9.5% to 15%. The specimen was PBMCs. Source of these receptors: a woman aged 40 to 50 in good health and CMV-seropositive.

The rearrangement uses TRBV5-6 and TRBJ2-7; TRBD2 is a possible D gene (5 bases). V shed 3 bases and J shed 4 bases, with 17 bases lying between them. The CDR3 covers 15 residues. Germline CDR1 SGHDT, CDR2 YYEEEE. The CDR3 DNA sequence: TGTGCCAGCAGCTCCGTTGGAGGCTTAACGTACGAGCAGTACTTC. Translating it yields CASSSVGGLTYEQYF.

The chain is built from TRBV6-5 and TRBJ2-7; 8 bases map to TRBD1. This CDR3 region has 16 residues. The germline V gene has CDR1 MNHEY and CDR2 SVGAGI. After removal of 4 bases from V and 1 base from J, the junction contained 9 bases not matched to a gene. The CDR3 loop is CASSSYGGQGSYEQYF. The CDR3 DNA sequence: TGTGCCAGCAGTTCCTACGGAGGACAGGGATCCTACGAGCAGTACTTC.

The CDR3 DNA reads TGTGCCTGGAGTGTACCGGGGGACAGGGGGATTTATGGCTACACCTTC. Translation: CAWSVPGDRGIYGYTF. The chain is built from TRBV30 and TRBJ1-2, with 11 bases fitting TRBD1. Germline V gene lookup returns CDR1 GTSNPN and CDR2 SVGIG (reference sequence). The CDR3 consists of 16 residues. V shed 0 bases and J 5 bases; nucleotides not matched to a gene: 8. Full variable domain (rest looked up from reference TRBV30 and TRBJ1-2): SQTIHQWPATLVQPVGSPLSLECTVEGTSNPNLYWYRQAAGRGLQLLFYSVGIGQISSEVPQNLSASRPQDRQFILSSKKLLLSDSGFYLCAWSVPGDRGIYGYTFGSGTRLTVV.